Below, 24 T cell receptor beta chains from the same sample are listed, as sequenced in a study of CD8 T cells in Susac syndrome. An amount of RNA that ranged from 0.5 to 1 ug was reverse transcribed with random hexamers. A single record per CDR3 protein comes from TCRdb applying MiXCR to the immunoSEQ multiplex PCR reads. The sample lists roughly 80,000 distinct CDR3 sequences, less than 95% seen once, with more than 0.4% in the top ten. Sequenced input: CD8+ T cells from PBMCs. The receptors derive from a human donor with Susac syndrome.

The CDR3 nucleotides read TGTGCCATCAGTGAACGTGGCAACACTGAAGCTTTCTTT. Translating gives CAISERGNTEAFF. The V and J genes are TRBV10-3 and TRBJ1-1, with D unclear. Trimming cost V 3 bases and J 2 bases, with 7 bases left between them. The CDR3 loop spans 13 amino acids. CDR1 ENHRY and CDR2 SYGVKD come from the germline V gene.

The genes are TRBV30 and TRBJ2-7, with D possibly TRBD2 on 7 matching bases. V dropped 8 bases and J dropped 4 bases, with 18 bases sitting between them. The CDR3 is 13 residues long. CDR1 is GTSNPN, CDR2 SVGIG, per germline (reference sequence). CDR3 amino acids: CALRGGGLYEQYF. CDR3 nucleotide sequence: TGTGCCCTAAGAGGGGGGGGCCTTTACGAGCAGTACTTC.

V is TRBV9 and J is TRBJ1-5, with 9 bases matching TRBD1. The CDR3 contains 15 residues. Germline lookup yields CDR1 SGDLS and CDR2 YYNGEE. Trimming cost V 3 bases and J 2 bases; bases outside gene matches: 3. The CDR3: CASSATGGGNQPQHF. CDR3 nucleotides: TGTGCCAGCAGCGCGACAGGGGGAGGCAATCAGCCCCAGCATTTT.

This rearrangement joins TRBV12-3 or TRBV12-4 to TRBJ1-2, with D unresolved. The CDR3 is made up of 15 amino acids. V was cut by 1 base and J by 3 bases, with 12 bases left in between. CDR3 coding DNA: TGTGCCAGCAGTTTAGAGGCAGGAGTAGACTATGGCTACACCTTC. Its translation is CASSLEAGVDYGYTF.

V gene TRBV28 combines with J gene TRBJ2-1; TRBD2 agrees at 12 bases. The trim removed 4 bases at V and 5 bases at J, leaving 18 bases unmatched. CDR1 and CDR2 (germline): MDHEN, SYDVKM. CDR3 size: 20 residues. This CDR3 is CASSSDRVMTSGGQNNEQFF. In nucleotides, the CDR3 is TGTGCCAGCAGTTCGGACAGGGTAATGACTAGCGGGGGCCAAAACAATGAGCAGTTCTTC.

The chain recombines TRBV5-1 with TRBJ1-1; 7 bases agree with TRBD1. Trimming at V came to 0 bases and at J to 1 base, leaving 3 bases not matched to a gene. Germline values: CDR1 SGHRS, CDR2 YFSETQ. CDR3 length equals 15 residues. DNA of the CDR3: TGCGCCAGCAGCTTGGCCAAGGGGGCGAACACTGAAGCTTTCTTT. Protein sequence: CASSLAKGANTEAFF.

The gene calls are TRBV29-1 and TRBJ1-2; tentatively, D is TRBD1 (5 bases). CDR1 and CDR2 from the germline V gene are SQVTM and ANQGSEA. V lost 4 bases, J lost 2 bases, and 8 bases lay in between. This CDR3 is 12 amino acids long. The CDR3 bases are TGCAGCGTTGCAGGGTTGAACTATGGCTACACCTTC. Protein: CSVAGLNYGYTF. The full variable domain, its missing parts supplied by reference TRBV29-1 and TRBJ1-2, is SAVISQKPSRDICQRGTSLTIQCQVDSQVTMMFWYRQQPGQSLTLIATANQGSEATYESGFVIDKFPISRPNLTFSTLTVSNMSPEDSSIYLCSVAGLNYGYTFGSGTRLTVV.

The CDR3 region has the DNA TGTGCCAGCAGCTTTGGCAGCACAGATACGCAGTATTTT. As protein: CASSFGSTDTQYF. The chain joins TRBV7-3 to TRBJ2-3; D unresolved. Germline values: CDR1 SGHTA, CDR2 FQGTGA. The CDR3 loop spans 13 amino acids. Trimming left V 3 bases short and J 0 bases short, with 4 bases between.

The V gene is TRBV7-9, the J gene TRBJ2-1; unclear D gene. The V gene's germline CDR1 is SEHNR and CDR2 FQNEAQ (reference sequence). V was cut by 5 bases and J by 6 bases, with 5 bases left in between. CDR3 length: 11 amino acids. The CDR3, as DNA: TGTGCCAGCAGCCCCACCAATGAGCAGTTCTTC. Translated: CASSPTNEQFF. Full variable domain (rest looked up from reference TRBV7-9 and TRBJ2-1): DTGVSQNPRHKITKRGQNVTFRCDPISEHNRLYWYRQTLGQGPEFLTYFQNEAQLEKSRLLSDRFSAERPKGSFSTLEIQRTEQGDSAMYLCASSPTNEQFFGPGTRLTVL.

The chain joins TRBV30 to TRBJ1-5; maybe TRBD1 (5 bases). The V end lost 0 bases, the J end lost 5 bases, and 11 bases lay between the germline ends. Per the germline V gene, CDR1 is GTSNPN and CDR2 is SVGIG (reference sequence). CDR3 length: 14 residues. This chain's CDR3 is CAWSVRGAYQPQHF. The CDR3 bases are TGTGCCTGGAGTGTACGAGGGGCCTATCAGCCCCAGCATTTT.

V is TRBV7-9 and J is TRBJ1-2; maybe TRBD1 (5 bases). V was trimmed by 5 bases and J by 5 bases, leaving 12 bases between them. This CDR3 has 13 amino acids. In germline, CDR1 is SEHNR, CDR2 FQNEAQ (reference sequence). The CDR3 nucleotides read TGTGCCAGCAGCCCCGGGACCGCATATGGCTACACCTTC. Translation: CASSPGTAYGYTF.

The chain employs TRBV7-9 and TRBJ2-7, with 7 bases aligning to TRBD2. The CDR3 runs 15 residues. V dropped 5 bases and J dropped 3; count of bases not matched to a gene: 10. From germline, CDR1 is SEHNR and CDR2 FQNEAQ (reference sequence). CDR3 region: CASSPWEGQFYEQYF. The CDR3 DNA reads TGTGCCAGCAGCCCTTGGGAGGGGCAGTTCTACGAGCAGTACTTC.

This sequence joins TRBV20-1 and TRBJ2-2; 10 nucleotides agree with TRBD2. There are 19 residues in the CDR3. Germline lookup yields CDR1 DFQATT and CDR2 SNEGSKA (reference sequence). Losses at the gene ends were 0 bases for V and 5 bases for J; bases not matched to a gene: 15. This CDR3 is CSARDLFSGGPPGTGELFF. The DNA for the CDR3 is TGCAGTGCTAGAGATCTCTTTAGCGGGGGGCCCCCAGGGACCGGGGAGCTGTTTTTT.

The chain's CDR3 is CASSSAGTGMGETQYF. The CDR3 DNA follows: TGTGCCAGCAGTTCGGCCGGGACAGGGATGGGGGAGACCCAGTACTTC. The V and J genes are TRBV7-9 and TRBJ2-5; 9 bases align to TRBD1. The CDR3 has 16 amino acids. V shed 6 bases and J 5 bases; nucleotides not matched to a gene: 13. The germline gives CDR1 SEHNR, CDR2 FQNEAQ (reference sequence).

Only a few counts were recorded for this clonotype. The chain is built from TRBV4-3 and TRBJ1-6; D might be TRBD1 (5 bases). Germline lookup yields CDR1 LGHNA and CDR2 YSLEER. Trimming took 0 bases from V and 7 from J, leaving 7 bases between them. The CDR3 is made up of 14 amino acids. This CDR3 is CASSQEWGNSPLHF. The CDR3, as DNA: TGCGCCAGCAGCCAAGAGTGGGGGAATTCACCCCTCCACTTT.

V and J are TRBV2 and TRBJ2-3; D possibly uses TRBD1 or TRBD2 (5 bases each). The CDR3 consists of 12 residues. Germline-derived CDR1 and CDR2 are SNHLY and FYNNEI. V gave up 8 bases and J gave up 1 base, with 7 bases separating them. Here the CDR3 reads CASLGGTDTQYF. In DNA form, the CDR3 reads TGTGCCAGCTTGGGGGGCACAGATACGCAGTATTTT.

The chain links TRBV4-1 to TRBJ2-7; D is possibly TRBD1 (6 bases). Germline values: CDR1 MGHRA, CDR2 YSYEKL. Trimming pared 3 bases from V and 3 bases from J, leaving 15 bases between. The length of the CDR3 is 15 residues. In DNA form, the CDR3 reads TGCGCCAGCAGCCACCCGGGCCTAGGGGGCTACGAGCAGTACTTC. It specifies CASSHPGLGGYEQYF.

The rearrangement joins TRBV2 to TRBJ1-2; the D gene is possibly TRBD1 (6 bases). Germline values: CDR1 SNHLY, CDR2 FYNNEI. The CDR3 runs 13 residues. The germline V and J ends were trimmed by 4 bases and 3 bases, with 9 bases remaining between them. The DNA of the CDR3 is TGTGCCAGCAGTGGACAGGATGACTATGGCTACACCTTC. As protein: CASSGQDDYGYTF.

This chain uses TRBV2 with TRBJ1-1; no reliable D call. The CDR3 length is 14 residues. Between the trimmed V and J ends, which lost 8 bases and 1 base, there was a span of 14 bases. Germline V gives CDR1 SNHLY, CDR2 FYNNEI. The CDR3 nucleotides are TGTGCCAGCCCTCGCGAGGGCCGGAACACTGAAGCTTTCTTT. It yields the protein CASPREGRNTEAFF.

This chain links TRBV11-2 with TRBJ1-1; D gene uncertain. Germline CDR1 is SGHAT and CDR2 is FQNNGV. The CDR3 runs 15 residues. V was pared by 3 bases and J by 2 bases, with 13 bases between. CDR3: CASSLGLRKNTEAFF. The CDR3 DNA is TGTGCCAGCAGCTTGGGTCTAAGAAAAAACACTGAAGCTTTCTTT.

The chain is built from TRBV27 and TRBJ2-5; D gene uncertain. This CDR3 has 12 residues. V lost 6 bases and J lost 1, with 6 bases in between. In germline, CDR1 is MNHEY, CDR2 SMNVEV (reference sequence). The CDR3 nucleotides read TGTGCCAGCAGCAACCCCCAAGAGACCCAGTACTTC. It is translated as CASSNPQETQYF.

The chain is built from TRBV2 and TRBJ2-5; D possibly corresponds to TRBD2 (6 bases). Between the trimmed V and J ends, which lost 4 bases and 5 bases, there was a span of 11 bases. This CDR3 comprises 13 residues. The V gene's germline CDR1 is SNHLY and CDR2 FYNNEI. The CDR3 sequence is CASSARREETQYF. Written as DNA, the CDR3 is TGTGCCAGCAGTGCTAGGAGGGAGGAGACCCAGTACTTC.

The gene calls are TRBV28 and TRBJ2-3; TRBD2 matches at 8 bases. The CDR3 spans 16 residues. V dropped 2 bases and J dropped 2; count of bases not matched to a gene: 6. CDR1 is MDHEN and CDR2 is SYDVKM in the germline V gene. DNA of the CDR3: TGTGCCAGCAGTTTAGGGGCTAGCGGGTTCACAGATACGCAGTATTTT. This gives the protein CASSLGASGFTDTQYF.

This clonotype was recorded only once. The chain couples TRBV12-5 to TRBJ1-2, with 7 bases fitting TRBD1. V lost 4 bases and J lost 0; bases outside the gene matches: 5. The CDR3 consists of 15 residues. Per germline, CDR1 LGHNT and CDR2 FRNRAP. The CDR3 DNA is TGTGCTAGTGGTTCCGACAGGGACCCTAACTATGGCTACACCTTC. Encoded protein: CASGSDRDPNYGYTF. The whole variable domain, remainder taken from reference TRBV12-5 and TRBJ1-2, is DARVTQTPRHKVTEMGQEVTMRCQPILGHNTVFWYRQTMMQGLELLAYFRNRAPLDDSGMPKDRFSAEMPDATLATLKIQPSEPRDSAVYFCASGSDRDPNYGYTFGSGTRLTVV.